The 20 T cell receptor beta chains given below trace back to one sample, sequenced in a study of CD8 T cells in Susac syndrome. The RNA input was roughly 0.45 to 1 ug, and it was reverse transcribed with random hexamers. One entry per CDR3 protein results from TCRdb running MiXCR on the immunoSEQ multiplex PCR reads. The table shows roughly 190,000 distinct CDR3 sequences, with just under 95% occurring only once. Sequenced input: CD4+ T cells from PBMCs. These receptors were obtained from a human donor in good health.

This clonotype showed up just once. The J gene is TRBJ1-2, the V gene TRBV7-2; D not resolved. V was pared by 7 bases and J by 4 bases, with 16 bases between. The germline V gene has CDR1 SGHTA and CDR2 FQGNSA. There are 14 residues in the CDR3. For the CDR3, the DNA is TGTGCCAGCACCGCGCTTATAGGAGTCTATGGCTACACCTTC. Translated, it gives CASTALIGVYGYTF.

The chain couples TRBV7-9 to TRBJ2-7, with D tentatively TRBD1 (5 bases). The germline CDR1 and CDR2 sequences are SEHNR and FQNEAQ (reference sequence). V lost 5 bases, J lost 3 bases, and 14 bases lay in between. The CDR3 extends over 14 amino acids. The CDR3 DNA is TGTGCCAGCAGCGTGACAGCTTCGGGCTACGAGCAGTACTTC. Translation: CASSVTASGYEQYF.

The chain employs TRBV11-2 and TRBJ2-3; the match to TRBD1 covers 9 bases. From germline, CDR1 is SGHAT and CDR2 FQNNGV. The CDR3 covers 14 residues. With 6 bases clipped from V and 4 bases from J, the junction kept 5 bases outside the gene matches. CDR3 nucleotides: TGTGCCAGCAGTCTTCGACAGGGGGCAGATACGCAGTATTTT. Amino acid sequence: CASSLRQGADTQYF.

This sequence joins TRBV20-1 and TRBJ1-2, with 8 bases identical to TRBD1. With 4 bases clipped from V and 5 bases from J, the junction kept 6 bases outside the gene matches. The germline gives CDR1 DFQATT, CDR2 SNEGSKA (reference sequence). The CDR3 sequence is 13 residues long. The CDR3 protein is CSAKVDRDYGYTF. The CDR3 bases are TGCAGTGCTAAAGTGGACAGGGATTATGGCTACACCTTC.

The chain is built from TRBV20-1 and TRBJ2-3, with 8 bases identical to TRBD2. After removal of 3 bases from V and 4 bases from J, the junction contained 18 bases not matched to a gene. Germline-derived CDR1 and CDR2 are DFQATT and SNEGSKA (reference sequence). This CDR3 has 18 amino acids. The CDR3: CSASGGLLRAGGADTQYF. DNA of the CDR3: TGCAGTGCTAGTGGGGGGCTCCTGCGGGCGGGAGGTGCAGATACGCAGTATTTT.

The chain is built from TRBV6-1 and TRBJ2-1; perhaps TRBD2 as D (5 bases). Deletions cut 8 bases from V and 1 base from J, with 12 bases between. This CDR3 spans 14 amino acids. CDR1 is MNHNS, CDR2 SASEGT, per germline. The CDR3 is CASESGSSYNEQFF. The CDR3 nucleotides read TGTGCCAGCGAAAGCGGTAGTTCCTACAATGAGCAGTTCTTC.

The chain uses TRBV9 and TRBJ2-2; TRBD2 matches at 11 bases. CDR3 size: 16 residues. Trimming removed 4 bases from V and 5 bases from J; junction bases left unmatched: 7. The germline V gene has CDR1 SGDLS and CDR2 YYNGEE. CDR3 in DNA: TGTGCCAGCAGCACCGGGACTAGCGGTCGGACCGGGGAGCTGTTTTTT. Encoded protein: CASSTGTSGRTGELFF.

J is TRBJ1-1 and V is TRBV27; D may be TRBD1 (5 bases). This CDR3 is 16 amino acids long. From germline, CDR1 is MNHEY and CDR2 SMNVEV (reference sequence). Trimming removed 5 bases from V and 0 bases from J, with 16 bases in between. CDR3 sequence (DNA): TGTGCCAGCAGTCCTCTACTGACAGCCATGAACACTGAAGCTTTCTTT. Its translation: CASSPLLTAMNTEAFF.

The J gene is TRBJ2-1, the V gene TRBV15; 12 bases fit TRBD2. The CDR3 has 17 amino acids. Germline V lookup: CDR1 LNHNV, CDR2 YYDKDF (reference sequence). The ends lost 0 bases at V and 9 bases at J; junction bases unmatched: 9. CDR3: CATSRDSRLAGVSEQFF. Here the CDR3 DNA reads TGTGCCACCAGCAGAGATTCCCGACTAGCGGGAGTCTCTGAGCAGTTCTTC.

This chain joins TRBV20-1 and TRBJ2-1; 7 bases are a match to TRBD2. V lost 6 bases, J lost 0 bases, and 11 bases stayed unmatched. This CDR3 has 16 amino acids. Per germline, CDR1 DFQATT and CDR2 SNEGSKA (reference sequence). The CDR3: CSAGGVVGSSYNEQFF. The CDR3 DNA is TGCAGTGCGGGGGGGGTGGTCGGATCCTCCTACAATGAGCAGTTCTTC.

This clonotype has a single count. The CDR3 sequence is CSARDFGEPAKNIQYF. The CDR3, as DNA: TGCAGTGCTAGAGATTTTGGGGAGCCCGCCAAAAACATTCAGTACTTC. The rearrangement links TRBV20-1 to TRBJ2-4; D perhaps matches TRBD2 (5 bases). Germline V gives CDR1 DFQATT, CDR2 SNEGSKA (reference sequence). The length of the CDR3 is 16 residues. Trimming removed 0 bases at V and 1 base at J, with 13 bases between.

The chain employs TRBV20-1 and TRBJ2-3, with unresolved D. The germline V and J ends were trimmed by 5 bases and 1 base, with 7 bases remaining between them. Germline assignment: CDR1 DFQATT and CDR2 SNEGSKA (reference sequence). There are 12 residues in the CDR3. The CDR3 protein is CSAVLGTDTQYF. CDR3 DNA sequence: TGCAGTGCTGTTCTTGGCACAGATACGCAGTATTTT.

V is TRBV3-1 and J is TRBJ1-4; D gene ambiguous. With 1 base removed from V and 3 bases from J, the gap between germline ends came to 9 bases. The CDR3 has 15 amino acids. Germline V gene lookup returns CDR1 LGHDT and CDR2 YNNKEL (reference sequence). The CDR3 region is CASSQGPRSNEKLFF. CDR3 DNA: TGTGCCAGCAGCCAAGGTCCCCGGTCTAATGAAAAACTGTTTTTT. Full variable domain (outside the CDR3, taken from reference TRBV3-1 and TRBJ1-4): DTAVSQTPKYLVTQMGNDKSIKCEQNLGHDTMYWYKQDSKKFLKIMFSYNNKELIINETVPNRFSPKSPDKAHLNLHINSLELGDSAVYFCASSQGPRSNEKLFFGSGTQLSVL.

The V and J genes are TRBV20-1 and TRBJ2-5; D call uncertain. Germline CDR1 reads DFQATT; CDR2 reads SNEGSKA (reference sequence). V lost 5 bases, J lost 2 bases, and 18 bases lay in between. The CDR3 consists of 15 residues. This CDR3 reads CSAALFRVRQETQYF. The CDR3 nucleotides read TGCAGTGCTGCCTTGTTCCGGGTCCGGCAAGAGACCCAGTACTTC.

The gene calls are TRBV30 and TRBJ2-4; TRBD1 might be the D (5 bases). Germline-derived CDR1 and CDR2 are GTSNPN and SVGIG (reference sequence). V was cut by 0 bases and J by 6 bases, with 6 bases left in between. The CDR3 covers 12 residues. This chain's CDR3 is CAWSVTGNIQYF. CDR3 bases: TGTGCCTGGAGTGTAACAGGAAACATTCAGTACTTC.

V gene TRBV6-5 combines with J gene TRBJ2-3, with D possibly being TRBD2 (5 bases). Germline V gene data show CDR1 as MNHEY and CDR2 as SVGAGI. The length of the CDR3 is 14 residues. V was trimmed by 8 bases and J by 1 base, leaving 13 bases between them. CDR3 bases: TGTGCCAGCGGAGCGGTATTTCGCACAGATACGCAGTATTTT. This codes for CASGAVFRTDTQYF.

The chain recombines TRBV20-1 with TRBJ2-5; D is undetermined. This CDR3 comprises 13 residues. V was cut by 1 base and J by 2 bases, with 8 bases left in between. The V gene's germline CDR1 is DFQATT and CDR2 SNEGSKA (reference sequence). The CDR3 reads CSARGFSQETQYF. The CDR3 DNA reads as TGCAGTGCTAGAGGTTTTAGTCAAGAGACCCAGTACTTC.

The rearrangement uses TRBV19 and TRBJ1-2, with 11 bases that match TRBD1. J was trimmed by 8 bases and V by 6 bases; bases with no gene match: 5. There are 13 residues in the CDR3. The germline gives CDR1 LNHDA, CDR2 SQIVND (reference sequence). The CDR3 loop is CASSRTGGEGYTF. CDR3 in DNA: TGTGCCAGTAGCCGGACAGGGGGCGAGGGCTACACCTTC. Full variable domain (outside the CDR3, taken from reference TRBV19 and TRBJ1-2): DGGITQSPKYLFRKEGQNVTLSCEQNLNHDAMYWYRQDPGQGLRLIYYSQIVNDFQKGDIAEGYSVSREKKESFPLTVTSAQKNPTAFYLCASSRTGGEGYTFGSGTRLTVV.

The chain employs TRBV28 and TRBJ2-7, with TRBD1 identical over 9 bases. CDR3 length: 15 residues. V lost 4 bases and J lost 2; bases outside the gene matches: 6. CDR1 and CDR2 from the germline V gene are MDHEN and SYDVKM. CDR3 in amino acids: CASSSRGQGPYEQYF. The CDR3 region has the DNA TGTGCCAGCAGTTCCCGGGGACAGGGCCCCTACGAGCAGTACTTC.

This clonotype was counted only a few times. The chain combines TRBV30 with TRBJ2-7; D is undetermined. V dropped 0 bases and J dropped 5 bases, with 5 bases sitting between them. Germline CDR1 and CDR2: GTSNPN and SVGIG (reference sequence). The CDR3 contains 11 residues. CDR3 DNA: TGTGCCTGGAGTGTTGAAGACGAGCAGTACTTC. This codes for CAWSVEDEQYF.